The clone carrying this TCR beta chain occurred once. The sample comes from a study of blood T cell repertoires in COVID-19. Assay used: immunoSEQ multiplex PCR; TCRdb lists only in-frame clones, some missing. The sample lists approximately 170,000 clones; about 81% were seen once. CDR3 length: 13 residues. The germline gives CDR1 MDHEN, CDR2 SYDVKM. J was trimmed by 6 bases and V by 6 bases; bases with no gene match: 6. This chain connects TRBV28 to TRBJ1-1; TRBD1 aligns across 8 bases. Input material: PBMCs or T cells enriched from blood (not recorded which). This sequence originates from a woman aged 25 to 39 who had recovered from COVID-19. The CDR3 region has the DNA TGTGCCAGCAGAGGACAGGGTCCCGCTGAAGCTTTCTTT. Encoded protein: CASRGQGPAEAFF.